The 6 T cell receptor beta chains presented below share a single source sample, sequenced in a study of blood T cell repertoires in COVID-19. Assay used: immunoSEQ multiplex PCR; TCRdb lists only in-frame clones, some missing. The data hold some 96,000 clones, with roughly 83% observed a single time. The sequenced sample was peripheral blood. The receptors derive from a human donor in a cohort sampled during active COVID-19.

The J gene is TRBJ2-7, the V gene TRBV5-1; tentative D call: TRBD1 (6 bases). CDR1 is SGHRS, CDR2 YFSETQ, per germline. The CDR3 has 14 residues. Trimming took off 0 bases at V and 8 bases at J, with 15 bases between the two ends. The CDR3 DNA reads TGCGCCAGCAGCTTGGGTGGGGGCCACCCCAAGCAGTACTTC. It translates to CASSLGGGHPKQYF. Complete variable domain (other parts from reference TRBV5-1 and TRBJ2-7): KAGVTQTPRYLIKTRGQQVTLSCSPISGHRSVSWYQQTPGQGLQFLFEYFSETQRNKGNFPGRFSGRQFSNSRSEMNVSTLELGDSALYLCASSLGGGHPKQYFGPGTRLTVT.

The CDR3 spells CASRKGSGLNTEAFF. The CDR3 DNA sequence: TGCGCCAGCAGAAAGGGGTCAGGCTTGAACACTGAAGCTTTCTTT. This chain uses TRBV5-1 with TRBJ1-1, with D possibly being TRBD1 (5 bases). CDR3 length: 15 residues. Trimming stripped 5 bases from V and 0 bases from J, with 14 bases between. Germline assignment: CDR1 SGHRS and CDR2 YFSETQ.

The table lists this clone with a count of one. The chain has TRBV7-8 and TRBJ2-7; 8 bases map to TRBD1. V lost 5 bases to trimming and J lost 4 bases; unmatched junction nucleotides: 7. The CDR3 contains 14 residues. Germline CDR1 is SGHVS and CDR2 is FQNEAQ. The CDR3 nucleotides are TGTGCCAGCAGCACCGGACAGGGTCTATACGAGCAGTACTTC. This sequence encodes CASSTGQGLYEQYF.

V is TRBV2 and J is TRBJ1-6; maybe TRBD1 (5 bases). The CDR3 has 15 amino acids. Trimming removed 7 bases from V and 10 bases from J, with 20 bases in between. CDR1 is SNHLY and CDR2 is FYNNEI in the germline V gene. The CDR3 loop is CASIRWQGVKSPLHF. The CDR3 bases are TGTGCCAGCATAAGGTGGCAGGGCGTCAAATCACCCCTCCACTTT.

The V call is TRBV19, the J call TRBJ2-7, with 11 bases that match TRBD2. J lost 0 bases, V lost 5 bases, and 6 bases had no gene match. In germline, CDR1 is LNHDA, CDR2 SQIVND (reference sequence). The CDR3 runs to 16 residues. CDR3 sequence (DNA): TGTGCCAGTAGTGGCCCTAGCGGGGGGTACTCCTACGAGCAGTACTTC. Protein product: CASSGPSGGYSYEQYF. The full variable domain, with the rest looked up from reference TRBV19 and TRBJ2-7, is DGGITQSPKYLFRKEGQNVTLSCEQNLNHDAMYWYRQDPGQGLRLIYYSQIVNDFQKGDIAEGYSVSREKKESFPLTVTSAQKNPTAFYLCASSGPSGGYSYEQYFGPGTRLTVT.

The chain has TRBV19 and TRBJ2-4; TRBD2 might be the D (6 bases). The CDR3 length is 11 residues. Germline lookup yields CDR1 LNHDA and CDR2 SQIVND (reference sequence). Trimming took off 1 base at V and 14 bases at J, with 9 bases between the two ends. The CDR3 DNA reads as TGTGCCAGTAGTATAGGGGACTGGGAGTACTTC. Translating gives CASSIGDWEYF.